This T cell receptor (beta chain) was sequenced in a study of CD8 T cells in Susac syndrome (dated by TCRdb to about 2019). Regarding the complete study: Repertoire sequencing was used to test whether CD8+ T cell activation and differentiation in Susac syndrome was antigen driven. Clonality of the CD8+ T cell repertoire was compared between about a dozen healthy donors, approximately 14 Susac syndrome patients and fewer than 16 multiple sclerosis patients.

RNA was extracted using the RNeasy kit, and roughly 0.5 to 1 microgram was reverse transcribed with random hexamers. The immunoSEQ multiplex PCR assay, covering 54 Vbeta and 13 Jbeta segments, was used to amplify TCR beta CDR3 regions. PCR amplification bias was corrected using a synthetic template baseline for primer optimization and computational correction. Per the authors' processing: Reads were annotated to V, D and J genes per IMGT and analyzed with immunoSEQ Analyzer, keeping only productive sequences. To calculate clonality, Shannon entropy was normalized by log2 of the number of productive unique sequences and then subtracted from one. For each patient and control, public and private clones were evaluated within the 100 most prevalent clones. A clone was defined as Susac-specific if it was absent from the healthy and MS cohorts, from some 1,100 published viral clones and from other ImmuneACCESS disease sequences. TCRdb trimmed public reads at Q25 via fastp, called clones via MiXCR and kept in-frame beta chains. Merged by CDR3 protein, the rows form single entries marked with the most common genes and DNA. TCRdb, not the original authors, processed these V and J calls. For this sample there are 73,000 or so distinct CDR3 sequences; just under 95% appear just once. About 0.4% of the sample goes to the ten largest clones.

CDR1 is given as LNHDA and CDR2 as SQIVND, both from the germline V gene (reference sequence). The CDR3 starts with the cysteine, ends with the phenylalanine, and has 14 residues. Only CDR3 DNA is held: 42 bases, read in frame from base 1. The junction shows trimming of 3 bases on V and 10 bases on J, plus 16 bases between the germline ends. Overall results and qualifications from the work: The study acknowledged that relatively few individuals were included in the TCR sequencing and HLA analysis.

About this clonotype itself: This receptor's antigen is unknown. Per-base qualities were not stored, and no clone one base away is much larger.

Peripheral blood CD8+ and CD4+ T cells from healthy donors, Susac syndrome patients and multiple sclerosis patients were profiled using high-throughput TCR beta sequencing. The multiple sclerosis controls were treatment-naive patients whose relapsing-remitting disease, either stable or active, fulfilled the revised McDonald criteria. Bulk CD8+ and CD4+ T cells were purified by magnetic negative isolation, while CD8+ TEMRA cells were enriched using FACS. Blood was drawn into EDTA tubes, processed within 24 hours, and PBMCs were isolated by density gradient centrifugation. PBMCs destined for TCR sequencing were cryopreserved in liquid nitrogen and later thawed in a 37 °C water bath. Purity of sorted or isolated CD4+, CD8+ and CD8+ TEMRA cells was at least 90%.

The rearranged chain carries TRBV19 and TRBJ2-1, with the D gene not confidently named. This TCR was sampled from a human donor with multiple sclerosis. The sequenced material came from CD8+ T cells from PBMCs. The CDR3 has the sequence CASSILPSSYEQFF. The nucleotide sequence is TGTGCCAGTAGTATCTTACCTTCTAGTTACGAGCAGTTCTTC.